Listed below are T cell receptor beta chains from one sample, sequenced in a study of Ad26.COV2.S vaccination and SARS-CoV-2 variants. Sequencing was performed with immunoSEQ multiplex PCR; in TCRdb, only in-frame clones are kept and a portion is missing. The sample consists of some 500,000 clones, nearly 90% of them appearing once. This sample comprised peripheral blood, obtained in a trial of Ad26.COV2.S vaccine versus placebo. These TCRs come from a person aged 18 to 59 who received the Ad26.COV2.S COVID-19 vaccine or a placebo. The CDR3 runs from the conserved cysteine through the conserved F or W. D genes are given only for firm matches. The size of a clone is reported for some rows only, either as once, few or many, or as a class for expanded clones.

j_call | cdr3_length | clone_size | d_call | v_call | cdr3_aa | cdr3_nt
TRBJ2-2 | 14 | . | . | TRBV5-1 | CASSRQENTGELFF | TGCGCCAGCAGCCGGCAGGAGAACACCGGGGAGCTGTTTTTT
TRBJ2-5 | 13 | . | . | TRBV5-1 | CASSRTRQETQYF | TGCGCCAGCAGCCGGACACGCCAAGAGACCCAGTACTTC
TRBJ2-2 | 14 | . | . | TRBV7-9 | CASSFFVESGELFF | TGTGCCAGCAGCTTTTTCGTAGAAAGCGGGGAGCTGTTTTTT
TRBJ2-1 | 15 | . | TRBD2 | TRBV7-3 | CASSPGLAGGEEQFF | TGTGCCAGCAGCCCCGGGTTAGCGGGAGGGGAGGAGCAGTTCTTC
TRBJ2-4 | 13 | . | TRBD2 | TRBV15 | CATREGGRNIQYF | TGTGCCACCAGGGAGGGAGGGCGGAACATTCAGTACTTC
TRBJ2-1 | 12 | . | TRBD2 | TRBV11-2 | CASSLERTRHFF | TGTGCCAGCAGCTTAGAGAGGACTAGGCACTTCTTC
TRBJ2-2 | 15 | few | TRBD1 | TRBV5-4 | CASSSGTGNTGELFF | TGTGCCAGCAGCTCCGGGACAGGGAACACCGGGGAGCTGTTTTTT
TRBJ1-1 | 14 | . | TRBD1 | TRBV2 | CASSADRAGTEAFF | TGTGCCAGCAGTGCGGACAGGGCGGGGACTGAAGCTTTCTTT
TRBJ1-2 | 14 | . | . | TRBV3-1/TRBV3-2 | CASSHWTVDYGYTF | TGTGCCAGCAGCCACTGGACGGTAGACTATGGCTACACCTTC
TRBJ2-1 | 15 | . | . | TRBV6-6 | CASSLEVADYNEQFF | TGTGCCAGCAGTCTGGAGGTAGCAGACTACAATGAGCAGTTCTTC
TRBJ2-2 | 14 | . | TRBD2 | TRBV5-1 | CASRGTGGTGELFF | TGCGCCAGCAGAGGAACGGGGGGAACCGGGGAGCTGTTTTTT